Reported below is one T cell receptor beta chain. Its antigen is unknown. The data were taken from a study of OX40 agonist ivuxolimab in advanced cancers. The study's findings and limits: More expanded clones were seen, on average, in CD8+ T cells than in CD4+.

Between the trimmed V and J ends, which lost 1 base and 5 bases, there was a span of 5 bases. This CDR3 comprises 13 residues. Germline CDR1 is SGHTA and CDR2 is FQGNSA. Produced via immunoSEQ multiplex PCR; TCRdb's table is partial and in-frame only. The data hold tens of thousands of clones, with about 85% observed a single time. The receptor was isolated from an adult with an advanced solid tumor such as melanoma, head and neck, liver or kidney cancer. The input for sequencing was CD4+ or CD8+ T cells sorted from blood, taken in a trial of the OX40 agonist ivuxolimab. V gene TRBV7-2 combines with J gene TRBJ1-4; D gene ambiguous. The CDR3 DNA reads TGTGCCAGCAGCTTAGTTTTCAATGAAAAACTGTTTTTT. Its translation is CASSLVFNEKLFF.